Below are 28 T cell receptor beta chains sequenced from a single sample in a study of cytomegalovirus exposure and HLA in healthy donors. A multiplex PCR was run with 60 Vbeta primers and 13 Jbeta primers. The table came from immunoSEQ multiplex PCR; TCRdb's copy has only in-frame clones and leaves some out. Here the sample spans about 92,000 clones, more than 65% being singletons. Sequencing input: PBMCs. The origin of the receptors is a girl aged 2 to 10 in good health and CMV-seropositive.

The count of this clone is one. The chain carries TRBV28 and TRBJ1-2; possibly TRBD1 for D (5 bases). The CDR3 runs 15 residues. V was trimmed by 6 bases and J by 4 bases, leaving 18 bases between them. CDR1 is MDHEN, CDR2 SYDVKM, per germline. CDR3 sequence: CASSPGGETFYGYTF. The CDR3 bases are TGTGCCAGCAGCCCGGGGGGGGAGACTTTCTATGGCTACACCTTC.

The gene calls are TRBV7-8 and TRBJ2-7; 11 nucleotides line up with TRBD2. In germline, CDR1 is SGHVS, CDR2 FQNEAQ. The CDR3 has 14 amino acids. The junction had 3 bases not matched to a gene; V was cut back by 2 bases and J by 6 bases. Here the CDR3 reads CASSLSTSGGEQYF. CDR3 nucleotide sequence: TGTGCCAGCAGCTTAAGTACTAGCGGGGGCGAGCAGTACTTC.

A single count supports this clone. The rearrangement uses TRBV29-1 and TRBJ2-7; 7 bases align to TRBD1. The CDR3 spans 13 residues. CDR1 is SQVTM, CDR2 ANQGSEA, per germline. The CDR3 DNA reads TGCACCGTATCAGGGGGAGACTCCTACGAGCAGTACTTC. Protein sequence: CTVSGGDSYEQYF.

The CDR3 bases are TGTGCCAGCAGTTTCACACAGGGGACTGACACCATATATTTT. It yields the protein CASSFTQGTDTIYF. This chain joins TRBV11-2 and TRBJ1-3, with TRBD1 matching 7 bases. J gave up 8 bases and V 6 bases, and 10 bases lay outside the gene matches. The CDR3 totals 14 residues. Germline lookup yields CDR1 SGHAT and CDR2 FQNNGV.

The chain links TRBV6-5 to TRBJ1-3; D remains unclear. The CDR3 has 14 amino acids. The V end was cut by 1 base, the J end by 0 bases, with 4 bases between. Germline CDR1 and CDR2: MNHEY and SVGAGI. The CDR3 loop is CASSYYSSGNTIYF. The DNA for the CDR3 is TGTGCCAGCAGTTACTACAGCTCTGGAAACACCATATATTTT.

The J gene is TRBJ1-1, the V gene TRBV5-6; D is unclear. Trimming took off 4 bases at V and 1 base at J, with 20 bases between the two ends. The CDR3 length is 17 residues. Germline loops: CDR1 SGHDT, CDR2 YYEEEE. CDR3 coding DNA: TGTGCCAGCAGCCCATCAGGCCCTGAGGGAGGGAACACTGAAGCTTTCTTT. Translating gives CASSPSGPEGGNTEAFF.

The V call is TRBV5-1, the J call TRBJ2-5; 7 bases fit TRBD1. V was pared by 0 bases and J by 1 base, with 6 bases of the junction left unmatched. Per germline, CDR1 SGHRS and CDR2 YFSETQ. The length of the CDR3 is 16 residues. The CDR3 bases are TGCGCCAGCAGCTTGGTACAGGGGTCTTTCCAAGAGACCCAGTACTTC. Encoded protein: CASSLVQGSFQETQYF.

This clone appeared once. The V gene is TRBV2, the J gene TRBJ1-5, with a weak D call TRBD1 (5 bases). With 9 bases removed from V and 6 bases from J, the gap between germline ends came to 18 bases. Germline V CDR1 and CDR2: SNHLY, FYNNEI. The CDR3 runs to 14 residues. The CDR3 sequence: CASRRGILGQPQHF. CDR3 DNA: TGTGCCAGTCGACGGGGGATTCTCGGTCAGCCCCAGCATTTT. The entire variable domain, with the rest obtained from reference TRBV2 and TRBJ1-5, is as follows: EPEVTQTPSHQVTQMGQEVILRCVPISNHLYFYWYRQILGQKVEFLVSFYNNEISEKSEIFDDQFSVERPDGSNFTLKIRSTKLEDSAMYFCASRRGILGQPQHFGDGTRLSIL.

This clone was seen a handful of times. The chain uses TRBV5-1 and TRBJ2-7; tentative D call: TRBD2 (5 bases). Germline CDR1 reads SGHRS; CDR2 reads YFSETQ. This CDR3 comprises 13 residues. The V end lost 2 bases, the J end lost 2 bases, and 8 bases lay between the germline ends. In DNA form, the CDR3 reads TGCGCCAGCAGCTTTACTAGTCCCTACGAGCAGTACTTC. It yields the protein CASSFTSPYEQYF.

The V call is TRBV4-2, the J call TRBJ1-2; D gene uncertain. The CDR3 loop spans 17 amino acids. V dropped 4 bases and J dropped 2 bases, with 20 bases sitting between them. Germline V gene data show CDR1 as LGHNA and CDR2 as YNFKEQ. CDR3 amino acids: CASSPPLFGGLNYGYTF. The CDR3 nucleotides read TGTGCCAGCAGCCCCCCTTTGTTTGGAGGATTAAACTATGGCTACACCTTC.

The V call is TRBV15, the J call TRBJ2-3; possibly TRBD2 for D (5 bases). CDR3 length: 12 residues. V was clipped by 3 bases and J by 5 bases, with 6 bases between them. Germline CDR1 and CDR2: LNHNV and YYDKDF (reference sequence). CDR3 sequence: CATSRREDTQYF. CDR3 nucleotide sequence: TGTGCCACCAGCAGGAGGGAAGATACGCAGTATTTT.

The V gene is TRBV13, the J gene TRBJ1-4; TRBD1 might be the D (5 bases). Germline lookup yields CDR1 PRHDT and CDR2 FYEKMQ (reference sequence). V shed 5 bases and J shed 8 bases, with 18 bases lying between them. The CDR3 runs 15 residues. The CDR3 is CASSLRWGLGEKLFF. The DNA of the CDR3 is TGTGCCAGCAGCCTTCGGTGGGGCCTCGGGGAAAAACTGTTTTTT.

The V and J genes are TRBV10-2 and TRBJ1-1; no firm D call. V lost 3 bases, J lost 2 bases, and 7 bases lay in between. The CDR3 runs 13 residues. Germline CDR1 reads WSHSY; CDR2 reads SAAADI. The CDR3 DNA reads TGCGCCAGCAGTGATGAGGGAAACACTGAAGCTTTCTTT. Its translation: CASSDEGNTEAFF.

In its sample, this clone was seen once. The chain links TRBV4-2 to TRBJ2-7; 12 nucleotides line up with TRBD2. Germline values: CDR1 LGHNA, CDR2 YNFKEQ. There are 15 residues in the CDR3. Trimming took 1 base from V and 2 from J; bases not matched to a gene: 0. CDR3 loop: CASSQGLAGAYEQYF. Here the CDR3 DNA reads TGTGCCAGCAGCCAAGGACTAGCGGGAGCCTACGAGCAGTACTTC.

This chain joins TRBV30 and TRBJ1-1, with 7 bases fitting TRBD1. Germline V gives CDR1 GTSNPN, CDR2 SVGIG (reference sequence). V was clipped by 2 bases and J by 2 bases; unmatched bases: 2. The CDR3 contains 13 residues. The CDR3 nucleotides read TGTGCCTGGAGTCGACAGGGTAACACTGAAGCTTTCTTT. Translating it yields CAWSRQGNTEAFF.

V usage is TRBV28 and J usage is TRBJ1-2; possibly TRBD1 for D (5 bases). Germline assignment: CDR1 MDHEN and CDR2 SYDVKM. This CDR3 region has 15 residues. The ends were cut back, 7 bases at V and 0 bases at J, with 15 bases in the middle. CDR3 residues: CASTTGKISNYGYTF. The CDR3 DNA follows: TGTGCCAGCACTACAGGCAAAATATCTAACTATGGCTACACCTTC.

This CDR3 is CASSKTSGSYEQYF. As DNA, the CDR3 is TGTGCCAGCAGTAAGACTAGCGGGTCCTACGAGCAGTACTTC. The J gene is TRBJ2-7, the V gene TRBV6-5; 10 bases match TRBD2. The CDR3 is 14 amino acids. CDR1 and CDR2 (germline): MNHEY, SVGAGI. V lost 5 bases and J lost 1; bases outside the gene matches: 2.

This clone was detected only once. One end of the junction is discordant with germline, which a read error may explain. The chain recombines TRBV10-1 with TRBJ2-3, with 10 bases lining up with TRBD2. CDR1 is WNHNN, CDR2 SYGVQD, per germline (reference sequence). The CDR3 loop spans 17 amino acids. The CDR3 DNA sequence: TGCGCCAGCAGTGGGTATTCTAGCGGGAGTAGGACAGATATGCAGTATTTT. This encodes CASSGYSSGSRTDMQYF.

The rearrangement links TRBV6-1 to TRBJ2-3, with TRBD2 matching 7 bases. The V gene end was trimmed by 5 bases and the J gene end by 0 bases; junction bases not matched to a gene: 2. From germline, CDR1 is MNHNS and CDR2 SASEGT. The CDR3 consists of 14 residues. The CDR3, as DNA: TGTGCCAGCAGTCGAGCGGGGAGCACAGATACGCAGTATTTT. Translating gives CASSRAGSTDTQYF.

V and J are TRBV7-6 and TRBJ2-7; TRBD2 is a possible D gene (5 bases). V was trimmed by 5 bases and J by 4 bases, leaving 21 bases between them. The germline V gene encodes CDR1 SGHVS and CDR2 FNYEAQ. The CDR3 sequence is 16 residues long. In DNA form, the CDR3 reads TGTGCCAGCAGCCCATTGTGGGAGATTGGCAGATACGAGCAGTACTTC. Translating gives CASSPLWEIGRYEQYF.

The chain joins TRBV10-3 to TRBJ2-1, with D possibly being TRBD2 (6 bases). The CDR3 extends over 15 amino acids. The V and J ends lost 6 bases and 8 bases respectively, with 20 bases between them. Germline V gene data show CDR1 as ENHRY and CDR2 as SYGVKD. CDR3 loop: CAIRPPTSNWDEQFF. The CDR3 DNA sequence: TGTGCCATCAGACCGCCTACTAGCAACTGGGATGAGCAGTTCTTC.

CDR3: CASSFLRAANTEAFF. Here the CDR3 DNA reads TGTGCCAGCAGTTTTTTAAGAGCGGCGAACACTGAAGCTTTCTTT. The rearrangement links TRBV27 to TRBJ1-1; the D is unclear. The CDR3 sequence is 15 residues long. Germline CDR1 is MNHEY and CDR2 is SMNVEV (reference sequence). V was shortened by 3 bases and J by 1 base, with 12 bases between the two germline ends.

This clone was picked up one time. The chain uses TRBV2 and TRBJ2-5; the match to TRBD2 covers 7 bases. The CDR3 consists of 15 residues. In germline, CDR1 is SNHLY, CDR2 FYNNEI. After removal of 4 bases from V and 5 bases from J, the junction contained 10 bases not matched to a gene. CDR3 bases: TGTGCCAGCAGTGTGTCTACGGGGGGTATCGAGACCCAGTACTTC. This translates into CASSVSTGGIETQYF.

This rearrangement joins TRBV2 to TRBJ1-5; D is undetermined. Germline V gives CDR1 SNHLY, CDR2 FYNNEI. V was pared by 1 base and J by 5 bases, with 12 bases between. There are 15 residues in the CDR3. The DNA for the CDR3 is TGTGCCAGCAGTGAAGGGCGCGGGAAGGATCAGCCCCAGCATTTT. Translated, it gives CASSEGRGKDQPQHF. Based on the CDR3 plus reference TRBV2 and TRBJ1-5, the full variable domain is EPEVTQTPSHQVTQMGQEVILRCVPISNHLYFYWYRQILGQKVEFLVSFYNNEISEKSEIFDDQFSVERPDGSNFTLKIRSTKLEDSAMYFCASSEGRGKDQPQHFGDGTRLSIL.

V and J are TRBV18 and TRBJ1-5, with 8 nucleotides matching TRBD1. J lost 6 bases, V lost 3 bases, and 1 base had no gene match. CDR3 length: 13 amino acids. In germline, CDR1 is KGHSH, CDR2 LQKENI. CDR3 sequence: CASSPQGAQPQHF. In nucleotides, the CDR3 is TGTGCCAGCTCACCTCAGGGGGCTCAGCCCCAGCATTTT.

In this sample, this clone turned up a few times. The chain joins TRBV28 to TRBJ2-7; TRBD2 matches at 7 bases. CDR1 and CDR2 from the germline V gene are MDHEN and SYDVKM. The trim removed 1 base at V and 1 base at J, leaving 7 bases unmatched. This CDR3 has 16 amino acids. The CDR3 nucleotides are TGTGCCAGCAGTTTATTGGCGGGAGTTGGATCCTACGAGCAGTACTTC. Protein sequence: CASSLLAGVGSYEQYF.

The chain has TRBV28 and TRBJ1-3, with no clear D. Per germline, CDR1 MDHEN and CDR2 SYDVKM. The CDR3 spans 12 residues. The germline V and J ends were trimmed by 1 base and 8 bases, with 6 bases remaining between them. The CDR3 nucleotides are TGTGCCAGCAGTTTATTTAGTGACACCATATATTTT. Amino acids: CASSLFSDTIYF. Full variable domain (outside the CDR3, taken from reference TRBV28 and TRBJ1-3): DVKVTQSSRYLVKRTGEKVFLECVQDMDHENMFWYRQDPGLGLRLIYFSYDVKMKEKGDIPEGYSVSREKKERFSLILESASTNQTSMYLCASSLFSDTIYFGEGSWLTVV.

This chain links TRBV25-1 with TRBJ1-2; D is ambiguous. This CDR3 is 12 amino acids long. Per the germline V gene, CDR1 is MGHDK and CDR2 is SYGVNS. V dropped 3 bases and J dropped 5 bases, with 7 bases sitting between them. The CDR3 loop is CASSEAQYGYTF. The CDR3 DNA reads TGTGCCAGCAGTGAGGCTCAATATGGCTACACCTTC.